The 3 T cell receptor beta chains below all came from one sample that was sequenced in a study of blood T cell repertoires in COVID-19. TCRdb keeps only in-frame clones here, not all; method: immunoSEQ multiplex PCR. Among 130,000 to 150,000 clones, 80% to 90% were seen once, and the ten largest hold approximately 1.5%. Source material: peripheral blood. These receptors were taken from a woman aged 50 to 60 with acute or convalescent COVID-19.

The rearrangement joins TRBV19 to TRBJ1-5; D ambiguous. V gave up 7 bases and J gave up 6 bases, with 25 bases separating them. CDR3 length equals 17 residues. Germline CDR1 reads LNHDA; CDR2 reads SQIVND (reference sequence). The CDR3 spells CASTSLVRSDSSQPQHF. DNA for the CDR3: TGTGCCAGTACGTCCCTGGTGAGGTCAGATAGTTCTCAGCCCCAGCATTTT.

This chain joins TRBV2 and TRBJ1-1, with no clear D. The CDR3 spans 13 residues. Trimming stripped 10 bases from V and 3 bases from J, with 15 bases between. Germline V gives CDR1 SNHLY, CDR2 FYNNEI. CDR3 sequence reads: CATSRDSDTEAFF. CDR3 sequence (DNA): TGTGCCACCTCCAGAGATAGCGACACTGAAGCTTTCTTT.

The chain combines TRBV30 with TRBJ2-7; D remains unclear. The V and J ends lost 1 base and 6 bases respectively, with 13 bases between them. Germline V gives CDR1 GTSNPN, CDR2 SVGIG (reference sequence). The CDR3 is made up of 13 amino acids. CDR3 sequence: CAWSAPGRFEQYF. DNA for the CDR3: TGTGCCTGGAGTGCCCCCGGCAGGTTCGAGCAGTACTTC.